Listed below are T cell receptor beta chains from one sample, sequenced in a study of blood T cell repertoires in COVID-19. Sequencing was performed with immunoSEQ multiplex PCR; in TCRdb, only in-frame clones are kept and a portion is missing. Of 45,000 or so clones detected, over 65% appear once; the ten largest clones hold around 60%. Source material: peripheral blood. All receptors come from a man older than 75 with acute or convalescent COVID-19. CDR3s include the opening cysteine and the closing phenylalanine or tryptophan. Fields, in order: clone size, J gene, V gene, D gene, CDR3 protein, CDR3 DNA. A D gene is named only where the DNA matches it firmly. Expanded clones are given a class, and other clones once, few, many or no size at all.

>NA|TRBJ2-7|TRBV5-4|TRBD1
CASSSRDRLYEQYF
TGTGCCAGCAGCTCCCGGGACAGACTCTACGAGCAGTACTTC
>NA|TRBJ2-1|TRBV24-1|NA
CATSDSTGPQGLGQFF
TGTGCCACCAGTGATTCGACCGGGCCTCAGGGCTTGGGGCAGTTCTTC
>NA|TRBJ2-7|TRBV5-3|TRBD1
CARSLGGQLYEQYF
TGTGCCAGAAGCTTGGGGGGACAGCTTTACGAGCAGTACTTC
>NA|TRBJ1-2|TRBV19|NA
CASRSDRLNYGYTF
TGTGCCAGTAGATCGGACAGACTAAACTATGGCTACACCTTC
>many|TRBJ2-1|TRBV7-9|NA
CASSRGDYNEQFF
TGTGCCAGCAGCCGGGGAGATTACAATGAGCAGTTCTTC
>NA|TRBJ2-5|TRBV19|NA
CASSIGQSETQYF
TGTGCCAGTAGTATTGGGCAGTCGGAGACCCAGTACTTC
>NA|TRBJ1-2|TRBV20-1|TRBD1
CSASQGAVYGYTF
TGCAGTGCGAGTCAGGGGGCAGTCTATGGCTACACCTTC
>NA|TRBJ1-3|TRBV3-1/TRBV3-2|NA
CASSRTAGNTIYF
TGTGCCAGCAGCCGGACAGCTGGAAACACCATATATTTT
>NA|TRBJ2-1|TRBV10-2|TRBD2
CASSESRLAGVNEQFF
TGCGCCAGCAGTGAGTCCCGACTAGCGGGAGTGAATGAGCAGTTCTTC
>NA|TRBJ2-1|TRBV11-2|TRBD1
CASSSSLQGARDEQFF
TGTGCCAGCAGCTCCTCCTTACAGGGGGCGCGTGATGAGCAGTTCTTC
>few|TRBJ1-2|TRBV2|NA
CASSFLSTEDGYTF
TGTGCCAGCAGTTTTTTGTCGACAGAAGATGGCTACACCTTC
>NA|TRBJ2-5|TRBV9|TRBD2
CASSVVAGGETQYF
TGTGCCAGCAGCGTAGTGGCGGGAGGAGAGACCCAGTACTTC